This record concerns one T cell receptor beta chain sequence. Its antigen is still unknown. A second 7 to 11 cycle PCR used barcoded and J-beta primers. Each TCR beta cDNA got a 12-nucleotide random molecular identifier. One entry per CDR3 protein, called by TCRdb with MiXCR from the 5' RACE reads. The table has approximately 670,000 distinct CDR3 sequences, roughly 43% seen once. These data are taken from a study of blood T cells in healthy people across ages. Broader study findings: Both higher diversity and more naive CD4+ cells marked long-lived donors when set against aged donors.

V was trimmed by 5 bases and J by 4 bases, leaving 14 bases between them. CDR3 length: 13 residues. Germline CDR1 reads DFQATT; CDR2 reads SNEGSKA (reference sequence). This chain joins TRBV20-1 and TRBJ1-2, with no clear D. Material: blood. This sequence originates from a man at least 80 years old in good health. CDR3 loop: CSAPYEPGYGYTF. Here the CDR3 DNA reads TGCAGTGCTCCATACGAGCCTGGCTATGGCTACACCTTC.